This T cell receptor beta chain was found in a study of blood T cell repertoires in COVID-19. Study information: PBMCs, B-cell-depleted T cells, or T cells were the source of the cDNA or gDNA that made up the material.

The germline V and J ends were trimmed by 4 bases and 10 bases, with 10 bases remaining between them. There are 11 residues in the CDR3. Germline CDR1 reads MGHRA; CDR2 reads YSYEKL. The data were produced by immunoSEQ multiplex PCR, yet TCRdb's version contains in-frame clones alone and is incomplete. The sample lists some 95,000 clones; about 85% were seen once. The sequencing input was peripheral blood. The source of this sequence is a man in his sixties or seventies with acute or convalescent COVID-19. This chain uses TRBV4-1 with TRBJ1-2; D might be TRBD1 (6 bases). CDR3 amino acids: CASSPAGDYTF. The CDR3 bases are TGCGCCAGCAGCCCTGCAGGGGACTACACCTTC.